One and the same sample provided the 5 T cell receptor beta chains below, sequenced in a study of OX40 agonist ivuxolimab in advanced cancers. The library was built by means of the immunoSEQ multiplex PCR assay. TCRdb took over this immuneACCESS table, retaining in-frame rearrangements with V and J assigned. Such tables are incomplete; in checked studies, under half of the missing clones stem from an unresolved V gene, and the remainder is unexplained. The sample table shows 35,000 to 45,000 clones, and roughly 90% are seen once. Together, the top ten hold roughly a sixth of the sample. Material: CD4+ or CD8+ T cells sorted from blood, obtained in a trial of the OX40 agonist ivuxolimab. The receptors derive from an adult with an advanced solid tumor such as melanoma, head and neck, liver or kidney cancer.

The chain is built from TRBV25-1 and TRBJ2-3; possible D gene TRBD2, 6 bases. The CDR3 totals 16 residues. Trimming left V 2 bases short and J 2 bases short, with 14 bases between. In germline, CDR1 is MGHDK, CDR2 SYGVNS. In nucleotides, the CDR3 is TGTGCCAGCAGTGAAAAGGTAGCGGTAGACACAGATACGCAGTATTTT. Its protein is CASSEKVAVDTDTQYF.

This chain links TRBV12-5 with TRBJ2-5; 8 nucleotides match TRBD2. The V gene's germline CDR1 is LGHNT and CDR2 FRNRAP. Trimming took 9 bases from V and 3 from J; bases not matched to a gene: 9. There are 14 residues in the CDR3. The CDR3 spells CASLNGRAEETQYF. The CDR3 DNA is TGTGCTAGCCTAAACGGGAGGGCCGAAGAGACCCAGTACTTC.

The CDR3 DNA follows: TGTGCCAGCAGACAGGGTTACGAGCAGTACTTC. Translated, it gives CASRQGYEQYF. The rearrangement links TRBV6-1 to TRBJ2-7; D is possibly TRBD1 (6 bases). CDR1 MNHNS and CDR2 SASEGT come from the germline V gene. V was shortened by 6 bases and J by 4 bases, with 7 bases between the two germline ends. The CDR3 consists of 11 residues.

This clone has more than one count but fewer than ten. The chain carries TRBV30 and TRBJ1-1; a possible D gene is TRBD1 (5 bases). V lost 3 bases to trimming and J lost 8 bases, with 13 bases between them. The germline CDR1 and CDR2 sequences are GTSNPN and SVGIG (reference sequence). CDR3 size: 12 residues. The CDR3 DNA is TGTGCCTGGAGCATTTCAGGGTCGGAAGCTTTCTTT. Translation: CAWSISGSEAFF.

The gene calls are TRBV7-8 and TRBJ2-5; the D call may be TRBD1 or TRBD2 (7 bases each). The length of the CDR3 is 15 residues. Trimming left V 1 base short and J 3 bases short, with 12 bases between. Germline V gene lookup returns CDR1 SGHVS and CDR2 FQNEAQ. CDR3 amino acids: CASSLEAGGEETQYF. CDR3 DNA sequence: TGTGCCAGCAGCTTAGAGGCAGGGGGGGAAGAGACCCAGTACTTC.